Listed below are T cell receptor beta chains from one sample, sequenced in a study of early T cells in non-severe SARS-CoV-2 infection. TCRdb passed the 5' RACE reads through MiXCR, listing each CDR3 protein once. The profile shows around 37,000 distinct CDR3 sequences, approximately 8.9% of them singletons. The sequenced sample consisted of whole blood. These receptor sequences come from an adult who was a healthcare worker with PCR-confirmed SARS-CoV-2 infection or an uninfected control (not recorded which). Each CDR3 is given with its conserved first and last residue. The D gene is left open where the match is weak. The size of a clone is reported for some rows only, either as once, few or many, or as a class for expanded clones.

D	J	size	V	DNA	CDR3
.	TRBJ2-3	many	TRBV28	TGTGCCAGCTGTCTTCTCACAGATACGCAGTATTTT	CASCLLTDTQYF
.	TRBJ1-2	few	TRBV7-9	TGTGCCAGCAGCTTAGACAGCAGAGCAAACTATGGCTACACCTTC	CASSLDSRANYGYTF
.	TRBJ1-2	many	TRBV12-3/TRBV12-4	TGTGCCAGCCTCAGGGGATATGGCTACACCTTC	CASLRGYGYTF
.	TRBJ2-5	few	TRBV7-9	TGTGCCAGCAGCTTAGCCGGAGGGATGGAGACCCAGTACTTC	CASSLAGGMETQYF
.	TRBJ1-5	many	TRBV3-1	TGTGCCAGCAGCCAAGGCGAGCAGCCCCAGCATTTT	CASSQGEQPQHF
.	TRBJ2-7	few	TRBV18	TGTGCCAGCTCACCACTAACGGGTCCCAAAGACGAGCAGTACTTC	CASSPLTGPKDEQYF
TRBD2	TRBJ2-1	.	TRBV5-6	TGTGCCAGCAGCTGGACTAGCGGGGGGTACGACGGCAATGAGCAGTTCTTC	CASSWTSGGYDGNEQFF
.	TRBJ1-2	many	TRBV27	TGTGCCAGCAGTTTACCCCTACTCAGCACGGGGGGCTATGGCTACACCTTC	CASSLPLLSTGGYGYTF
.	TRBJ2-3	.	TRBV7-8	TGTGCCAGCAGCTTACCCCACTCACCGGTCCCCCCAGATACGCAGTATTTT	CASSLPHSPVPPDTQYF
TRBD2	TRBJ2-1	few	TRBV7-3	TGTGCCAGCAGCCTTAGCGGGGGGGCAAATGAGCAGTTCTTC	CASSLSGGANEQFF
TRBD1	TRBJ1-2	.	TRBV29-1	TGCAGCGCCGGACAGGGGGCGGCTTATGGCTACACCTTC	CSAGQGAAYGYTF
TRBD2	TRBJ2-1	few	TRBV5-1	TGCGCCAGCAGCTTTGGGGGAGGGGCGGAGAGTAATGAGCAGTTCTTC	CASSFGGGAESNEQFF
.	TRBJ2-1	many	TRBV5-4	TGTGCCAGCAGCTCTCCGGGACGGGATAACAATGAGCAGTTCTTC	CASSSPGRDNNEQFF
TRBD2	TRBJ2-3	.	TRBV5-1	TGCGCCAGCAGCTTGGTAGCGGGCGTCGATACGCAGTATTTT	CASSLVAGVDTQYF
TRBD2	TRBJ2-1	many	TRBV29-1	TGCAGCGCAAGCACGGGGGGGCAATACAATGAGCAGTTCTTC	CSASTGGQYNEQFF
TRBD2	TRBJ2-1	few	TRBV6-2/TRBV6-3	TGTGCCAGCAGTTACTCCCAAGCGGGGAATGAGCAGTTCTTC	CASSYSQAGNEQFF
TRBD2	TRBJ2-1	many	TRBV12-3/TRBV12-4	TGTGCCAGCATTTGGGGAGCGGGGGGCACCTACAATGAGCAGTTCTTC	CASIWGAGGTYNEQFF
.	TRBJ2-4	few	TRBV11-2	TGTGCCAGCAGCCCGCCCCCAGACAGCAAAAACATTCAGTACTTC	CASSPPPDSKNIQYF
.	TRBJ1-2	many	TRBV6-5	TGTGCCAGCAGTAGTACGTCTAACTATGGCTACACCTTC	CASSSTSNYGYTF
TRBD2	TRBJ2-5	many	TRBV10-1	TGCGCCAGCAGTGAGATTCGCGGGGGGGCCCAGTACTTC	CASSEIRGGAQYF
.	TRBJ2-5	.	TRBV6-2/TRBV6-3	TGTGCCAGCGTACTTGGGACACCTCGAGGGACCCAGTACTTC	CASVLGTPRGTQYF
.	TRBJ1-5	few	TRBV19	TGTGCCAGTCGCGGAGAAAGAGGGAGGAATCAGCCCCAGCATTTT	CASRGERGRNQPQHF
.	TRBJ2-3	few	TRBV5-1	TGCGCCAGCAGCCTTGGGTCCCTGGGAGATACGCAGTATTTT	CASSLGSLGDTQYF
.	TRBJ2-1	few	TRBV28	TGTGCCAGCACCGGCTACAATGAGCAGTTCTTC	CASTGYNEQFF
TRBD1	TRBJ1-2	.	TRBV7-9	TGTGCCAGCAGCCCGACAGGGGATGATGGCTACACCTTC	CASSPTGDDGYTF
.	TRBJ2-7	many	TRBV18	TGTGCCAGCTCACAGGGCGGCGTCCGGGAGCAGTACTTC	CASSQGGVREQYF
.	TRBJ1-4	.	TRBV6-5	TGTGCCAGCAGTTACGCGGAACCGGGACAAGGGAATGAAAAACTGTTTTTT	CASSYAEPGQGNEKLFF
.	TRBJ2-3	.	TRBV20-1	TGCAGTGCTAGAGATATGGAGGCTAGATTCACAGATACGCAGTATTTT	CSARDMEARFTDTQYF
TRBD1	TRBJ1-1	many	TRBV28	TGTGCCAGCAGTTTCAATAATCAGGGGGGAGGGAGGCTTATGAACACTGAAGCTTTCTTT	CASSFNNQGGGRLMNTEAFF
.	TRBJ2-7	few	TRBV5-1	TGCGCCAGCAGCTTGGAGGGGGGACAGATCTCCTACGAGCAGTACTTC	CASSLEGGQISYEQYF
.	TRBJ2-7	few	TRBV27	TGTGCCAGCAGGGACCCGGGTCCCTCAGGCGAGCAGTACTTC	CASRDPGPSGEQYF
TRBD1	TRBJ2-2	many	TRBV7-2	TGTGCCAGCAGCTCGGACAGGGGGATGAACACCGGGGAGCTGTTTTTT	CASSSDRGMNTGELFF
.	TRBJ2-1	few	TRBV9	TGTGCCAGCAGCGTAGGGCAGGGCCGGTTCGATGAGCAGTTCTTC	CASSVGQGRFDEQFF
.	TRBJ2-7	.	TRBV29-1	TGCAGCGTTGAAGAGCCCAGGGGCAAATCTCGAGACTTC	CSVEEPRGKSRDF
TRBD1	TRBJ1-5	few	TRBV27	TGTGCCAGCAGTACAGGGGGCTGGGGCAATCAGCCCCAGCATTTT	CASSTGGWGNQPQHF
.	TRBJ1-6	many	TRBV5-4	TGTGCCAGCAGCTCCTGGGGGGGCGGCTCTTCACCCCTCCACTTT	CASSSWGGGSSPLHF
.	TRBJ2-3	many	TRBV6-2/TRBV6-3	TGTGCCAGCAAGACAAGGAATCGAACAGATACGCAGTATTTT	CASKTRNRTDTQYF
.	TRBJ2-7	many	TRBV7-9	TGTGCCAGCAGCCGGTTATTGGGAGAGCAGTACTTC	CASSRLLGEQYF
.	TRBJ2-4	many	TRBV10-3	TGTGCCATCAGTGGTACGGGGGTAGGCATTCAGTACTTC	CAISGTGVGIQYF
TRBD1	TRBJ1-5	many	TRBV7-8	TGTGCCAGCAGCGAAGGGACAGGGGGTCCTCAGCCCCAGCATTTT	CASSEGTGGPQPQHF
TRBD2	TRBJ2-1	many	TRBV7-2	TGTGCCAGCAGCTTCGGAGAGGAGCGACTAGCAAGGTTCTTC	CASSFGEERLARFF
.	TRBJ2-2	.	TRBV11-1	TGTGCCAGCAGCTTCGGACAGCTTCACACCGGGGAGCTGTTTTTT	CASSFGQLHTGELFF
TRBD2	TRBJ2-2	few	TRBV12-3/TRBV12-4	TGTGCCAGCAGTCCACTAGCGGGGGTCGTCACCGGGGAGCTGTTTTTT	CASSPLAGVVTGELFF
.	TRBJ2-7	.	TRBV6-1	TGTGCCAGCAGTGAATTTTTACTTCCGCAGTACTTC	CASSEFLLPQYF
.	TRBJ1-4	many	TRBV27	TGTGCCAGCAGTTCTCAACGAGCTAATGAAAAACTGTTTTTT	CASSSQRANEKLFF
TRBD1	TRBJ1-5	many	TRBV3-1	TGTGCCAGCAGCCGCGGACAGGGTATGACCCAGCCCCAGCATTTT	CASSRGQGMTQPQHF
.	TRBJ2-3	.	TRBV5-1	TGCGCCAGCAGCTTGGACAGATCCACAGATACGCAGTATTTT	CASSLDRSTDTQYF
TRBD1	TRBJ1-1	.	TRBV5-1	TGCGCCAGCACCCTAATGCCGGGACAGGCTGTGAAAGCTTTCTTT	CASTLMPGQAVKAFF
.	TRBJ1-5	many	TRBV11-2	TGTGCCAGCAGCTTAGAGCGGGGTCAGCCCCAGCATTTT	CASSLERGQPQHF
.	TRBJ1-1	.	TRBV6-6	TGTGCCAGCTTGGGCGGATGGAACACTGAAGCTTTCTTT	CASLGGWNTEAFF
.	TRBJ1-1	few	TRBV6-2/TRBV6-3	TGTGCCAGCAGGGAGGGAGGGAACACTGAAGCTTTCTTT	CASREGGNTEAFF
.	TRBJ2-1	many	TRBV20-1	TGCAGTGCTAGAGGAGGGAACTACAATGAGCAGTTCTTC	CSARGGNYNEQFF
.	TRBJ2-1	.	TRBV9	TGTGCCAGCAGCCCCCGGGACAAATACAATGAGCAGTTCTTC	CASSPRDKYNEQFF
TRBD1	TRBJ1-5	few	TRBV20-1	TGCAGTGCTAGAGTGGGGACAGATAATCAGCCCCAGCATTTT	CSARVGTDNQPQHF
.	TRBJ1-1	many	TRBV27	TGTGCCAGCAGTTGGGCGCAACAGGGATTGGCTTTCTTT	CASSWAQQGLAFF
.	TRBJ1-1	.	TRBV9	TGTGCCAGCAGCGTGGGATACATGAACACTGAAGCTTTCTTC	CASSVGYMNTEAFF
.	TRBJ1-2	many	TRBV12-3/TRBV12-4	TGTGCCAGCAGACAGAGGGGCTATGGCTACACCTTC	CASRQRGYGYTF
.	TRBJ2-4	many	TRBV7-2	TGTGCCAGCAGTTCCTCGGCATGGGCCAAAAACATTCAGTACTTC	CASSSSAWAKNIQYF
.	TRBJ2-4	many	TRBV10-1	TGCGCCAGCAGTGCCTCTAGTGAAAACATTCAGTACTTC	CASSASSENIQYF
.	TRBJ1-2	.	TRBV6-6	TGTGCCAGCAGTGGCTCGTTCAACGGACAGGGCTACACCTTC	CASSGSFNGQGYTF